These 28 T cell receptor beta chains were all obtained from the same sample, sequenced in a study of T cells in localized non-small cell lung cancer. The repertoire was sequenced with immunoSEQ multiplex PCR; TCRdb's copy has only in-frame clones and lacks some. The sample comprises about 51,000 clones, roughly 79% of which are singletons, and roughly 18% rests with the top ten. The specimen was peripheral blood mononuclear cells, collected before any cancer treatment. All receptors come from a man between 40 and 70 years old with stage III lung adenocarcinoma.

The gene calls are TRBV29-1 and TRBJ2-3; D gene ambiguous. This CDR3 has 12 amino acids. Per germline, CDR1 SQVTM and CDR2 ANQGSEA. V was clipped by 4 bases and J by 1 base, with 6 bases between them. The CDR3 protein is CSVVDGTDTQYF. CDR3 DNA sequence: TGCAGCGTTGTTGACGGCACAGATACGCAGTATTTT.

The V gene is TRBV6-4, the J gene TRBJ2-3; the match to TRBD2 covers 11 bases. V dropped 6 bases and J dropped 2; count of bases not matched to a gene: 4. The germline V gene has CDR1 MRHNA and CDR2 SNTAGT. The CDR3 length is 15 residues. The DNA of the CDR3 is TGTGCCAGCAGGGGACTAGCGGCAAACACAGATACGCAGTATTTT. The encoded protein is CASRGLAANTDTQYF.

The chain employs TRBV10-3 and TRBJ2-1; TRBD2 aligns across 9 bases. Trimming took 6 bases from V and 4 from J; bases not matched to a gene: 13. Germline V gene sequence: CDR1 ENHRY, CDR2 SYGVKD. The CDR3 has 17 amino acids. DNA for the CDR3: TGTGCCATCAGCCCCATACAGATAGCGGGGGATTACAATGAGCAGTTCTTC. Translated, it gives CAISPIQIAGDYNEQFF.

The J gene is TRBJ2-5, the V gene TRBV7-6; 7 bases line up with TRBD1. The germline gives CDR1 SGHVS, CDR2 FNYEAQ. V was clipped by 5 bases and J by 1 base; unmatched bases: 4. The CDR3 is 14 residues long. CDR3 sequence: CASSPWDSQETQYF. The CDR3 bases are TGTGCCAGCAGCCCTTGGGACAGCCAAGAGACCCAGTACTTC.

The chain carries TRBV29-1 and TRBJ2-5, with D perhaps being TRBD1 or TRBD2 (6 bases each). The CDR3 is 13 amino acids. The V gene lost 1 base and the J gene lost 2 bases, with 8 bases spanning the gap. CDR1 is SQVTM, CDR2 ANQGSEA, per germline. The CDR3 DNA is TGCAGCGTTGAAGCGGGGGCTCAAGAGACCCAGTACTTC. Its protein product is CSVEAGAQETQYF.

This clone has only a few counts. The rearrangement links TRBV6-4 to TRBJ1-5; D gene uncertain. V shed 6 bases and J shed 1 base, with 7 bases lying between them. Germline V CDR1 and CDR2: MRHNA, SNTAGT. The CDR3 spans 13 residues. CDR3 sequence reads: CASSQESNQPQHF. As DNA, the CDR3 is TGTGCCAGCAGCCAAGAAAGCAATCAGCCCCAGCATTTT.

The chain is built from TRBV25-1 and TRBJ1-2; 7 nucleotides line up with TRBD1. V lost 8 bases, J lost 4 bases, and 1 base stayed unmatched. The germline V gene has CDR1 MGHDK and CDR2 SYGVNS. This CDR3 has 11 amino acids. This CDR3 is CASQGVYGYTF. CDR3 in DNA: TGTGCCAGCCAGGGGGTCTATGGCTACACCTTC.

V usage is TRBV19 and J usage is TRBJ2-5; a weak D match, TRBD1 (7 bases). The V end was cut by 10 bases, the J end by 1 base, with 19 bases between. The germline gives CDR1 LNHDA, CDR2 SQIVND (reference sequence). The CDR3 extends over 15 amino acids. CDR3 protein: CATTVAGGPQETQYF. The CDR3 DNA reads as TGTGCCACCACGGTAGCAGGGGGGCCCCAAGAGACCCAGTACTTC.

This chain links TRBV11-2 with TRBJ1-4; TRBD1 agrees at 11 bases. CDR1 is SGHAT and CDR2 is FQNNGV in the germline V gene. CDR3 length equals 18 residues. After removal of 5 bases from V and 3 bases from J, the junction contained 11 bases not matched to a gene. CDR3 residues: CASSRSLPGQGANEKLFF. In DNA form, the CDR3 reads TGTGCCAGCAGCCGATCTTTACCGGGACAGGGGGCTAATGAAAAACTGTTTTTT.

This clone has only a few counts. The chain is built from TRBV11-3 and TRBJ2-7; TRBD2 might be the D (6 bases). This CDR3 is built from 13 residues. Germline loops: CDR1 SGHNT, CDR2 YENEEA. V was pared by 5 bases and J by 7 bases, with 15 bases between. The CDR3 nucleotides read TGTGCCAGCAGCCTGGGGACTGCGGGGGAGCAGTACTTC. The encoded protein is CASSLGTAGEQYF.

Note on this clone: Mismatch with germline at one junction end may stem from a read error. The chain combines TRBV10-3 with TRBJ2-7, with a weak D call TRBD1 (6 bases). This CDR3 comprises 15 residues. From germline, CDR1 is ENHRY and CDR2 SYGVKD. The CDR3 loop reads CASSYGVGGSYEQYF. The CDR3 DNA reads as TGTGCCAGCAGTTATGGGGTAGGGGGATCCTACGAGCAGTACTTC.

The chain combines TRBV27 with TRBJ1-2, with no clear D. The ends were cut back, 5 bases at V and 4 bases at J, with 14 bases in the middle. The CDR3 extends over 14 amino acids. From germline, CDR1 is MNHEY and CDR2 SMNVEV (reference sequence). The CDR3: CASSPGRPGYGYTF. The CDR3 DNA follows: TGTGCCAGCAGTCCAGGACGGCCCGGCTATGGCTACACCTTC.

This clone was detected only once. The chain uses TRBV5-5 and TRBJ2-2; the D is unclear. The CDR3 has 18 amino acids. V dropped 0 bases and J dropped 0 bases, with 15 bases sitting between them. CDR1 is SGHKS and CDR2 is YYEKEE in the germline V gene (reference sequence). CDR3 in DNA: TGTGCCAGCAGCTTGGTCCCGACCGCCGCCTCGAACACCGGGGAGCTGTTTTTT. This codes for CASSLVPTAASNTGELFF.

The chain is built from TRBV27 and TRBJ2-7; TRBD2 might be the D (6 bases). The CDR3 loop spans 16 amino acids. Trimming cost V 6 bases and J 3 bases, with 21 bases left between them. Germline assignment: CDR1 MNHEY and CDR2 SMNVEV (reference sequence). The CDR3 is CASRDRGGALIYEQYF. As DNA, the CDR3 is TGTGCCAGCAGGGACCGAGGCGGGGCGCTCATCTACGAGCAGTACTTC.

The V gene is TRBV6-5, the J gene TRBJ2-4; TRBD1 agrees at 7 bases. Trimming removed 4 bases from V and 5 bases from J; junction bases left unmatched: 8. Germline-derived CDR1 and CDR2 are MNHEY and SVGAGI. The CDR3 consists of 15 residues. The CDR3 sequence is CASSSERQGQNIQYF. CDR3 nucleotides: TGTGCCAGCAGTTCCGAACGACAGGGCCAAAACATTCAGTACTTC.

The rearrangement links TRBV29-1 to TRBJ1-2, with 7 bases that match TRBD1. Looked up from germline, CDR1 is SQVTM and CDR2 is ANQGSEA. The CDR3 covers 12 residues. Germline trimming cut 6 bases from V and 7 bases from J; bases unmatched to any gene: 8. This CDR3 is CSVETGFGGYTF. As DNA, the CDR3 is TGCAGCGTCGAGACAGGGTTTGGTGGCTACACCTTC. Together with reference TRBV29-1 and TRBJ1-2, the CDR3 gives the full variable domain: SAVISQKPSRDICQRGTSLTIQCQVDSQVTMMFWYRQQPGQSLTLIATANQGSEATYESGFVIDKFPISRPNLTFSTLTVSNMSPEDSSIYLCSVETGFGGYTFGSGTRLTVV.

CDR3 loop: CASSPGGYGGAADTQYF. The CDR3 bases are TGCGCCAGCAGCCCGGGGGGATACGGGGGGGCTGCAGATACGCAGTATTTT. The chain carries TRBV4-1 and TRBJ2-3, with 8 bases that match TRBD2. This CDR3 contains 17 residues. V gave up 4 bases and J gave up 4 bases; unmatched junction bases: 13. CDR1 MGHRA and CDR2 YSYEKL come from the germline V gene.

The J gene is TRBJ2-2, the V gene TRBV30, with D unresolved. With 2 bases removed from V and 0 bases from J, the gap between germline ends came to 10 bases. Per the germline V gene, CDR1 is GTSNPN and CDR2 is SVGIG (reference sequence). The CDR3 runs 15 residues. This CDR3 reads CAWSITSANTGELFF. CDR3 in DNA: TGTGCCTGGAGTATAACAAGCGCGAACACCGGGGAGCTGTTTTTT.

The chain joins TRBV27 to TRBJ1-2; D is perhaps TRBD1 (6 bases). There are 14 residues in the CDR3. Germline V lookup: CDR1 MNHEY, CDR2 SMNVEV (reference sequence). V dropped 4 bases and J dropped 4 bases, with 13 bases sitting between them. This chain's CDR3 is CASSSPTGTYGYTF. The CDR3 nucleotides read TGTGCCAGCAGTTCGCCGACAGGCACCTATGGCTACACCTTC.

This clone was detected once. The gene calls are TRBV19 and TRBJ1-1; D is unclear. The CDR3 spans 14 residues. Trimming cost V 5 bases and J 1 base, with 11 bases left between them. Germline-derived CDR1 and CDR2 are LNHDA and SQIVND (reference sequence). CDR3: CASSVGRWNTEAFF. The CDR3 bases are TGTGCCAGTAGTGTTGGCCGGTGGAACACTGAAGCTTTCTTT.

The J gene is TRBJ2-7, the V gene TRBV6-5; D gene unclear. The germline gives CDR1 MNHEY, CDR2 SVGAGI. The length of the CDR3 is 14 residues. Trimming left V 6 bases short and J 0 bases short, with 12 bases between. CDR3 nucleotide sequence: TGTGCCAGCAGCAATCTGGACCACTCCTACGAGCAGTACTTC. Protein sequence: CASSNLDHSYEQYF.

This rearrangement joins TRBV5-1 to TRBJ2-1, with 8 bases matching TRBD2. The germline gives CDR1 SGHRS, CDR2 YFSETQ. The ends lost 1 base at V and 0 bases at J; junction bases unmatched: 9. The CDR3 totals 18 residues. This CDR3 is CASSLIAGGPSSYNEQFF. DNA of the CDR3: TGCGCCAGCAGCTTGATCGCGGGGGGACCGAGCTCCTACAATGAGCAGTTCTTC.

The chain uses TRBV6-5 and TRBJ1-2; tentatively, D is TRBD1 (6 bases). Trimming removed 6 bases at V and 2 bases at J, with 10 bases between. This CDR3 spans 13 amino acids. Per the germline V gene, CDR1 is MNHEY and CDR2 is SVGAGI. The CDR3 sequence: CASSPTGNYGYTF. CDR3 DNA sequence: TGTGCCAGCAGCCCCACAGGGAACTATGGCTACACCTTC.

V is TRBV6-1 and J is TRBJ1-3; unclear D gene. The germline gives CDR1 MNHNS, CDR2 SASEGT. Between the trimmed V and J ends, which lost 7 bases and 0 bases, there was a span of 7 bases. CDR3 length: 13 residues. This chain's CDR3 is CASTLSSGNTIYF. The CDR3 DNA follows: TGTGCCAGCACTTTAAGCTCTGGAAACACCATATATTTT.

The genes are TRBV6-1 and TRBJ2-7; D is uncertain. Per the germline V gene, CDR1 is MNHNS and CDR2 is SASEGT. The CDR3 is 15 amino acids. V shed 0 bases and J shed 3 bases, with 12 bases lying between them. The chain's CDR3 is CASSEALGKYYEQYF. CDR3 nucleotides: TGTGCCAGCAGTGAAGCGCTAGGGAAATACTACGAGCAGTACTTC.

The chain carries TRBV27 and TRBJ1-1; D call uncertain. The germline gives CDR1 MNHEY, CDR2 SMNVEV (reference sequence). V was cut by 2 bases and J by 1 base, with 5 bases left in between. The CDR3 is 13 residues long. This CDR3 is CASSLLGNTEAFF. For the CDR3, the DNA is TGTGCCAGCAGTTTACTCGGGAACACTGAAGCTTTCTTT.

J is TRBJ1-1 and V is TRBV7-8, with unresolved D. Trimming left V 1 base short and J 8 bases short, with 17 bases between. Germline V gene sequence: CDR1 SGHVS, CDR2 FQNEAQ. The length of the CDR3 is 15 residues. This CDR3 is CASSLGTGGLLEAFF. The CDR3 region has the DNA TGTGCCAGCAGCTTAGGAACGGGAGGCTTGCTCGAAGCTTTCTTT.

This chain joins TRBV6-1 and TRBJ2-7, with TRBD1 identical over 9 bases. The germline V gene encodes CDR1 MNHNS and CDR2 SASEGT. The CDR3 sequence is 14 residues long. J was trimmed by 5 bases and V by 6 bases; bases with no gene match: 8. The CDR3 nucleotides read TGTGCCAGCAGCCTGGACAGGGGATACCACGAGCAGTACTTC. Its translation: CASSLDRGYHEQYF.